This T cell receptor beta chain was sequenced in a study of cytomegalovirus exposure and HLA in healthy donors. The germline V gene has CDR1 MDHEN and CDR2 SYDVKM. The V end lost 5 bases, the J end lost 2 bases, and 16 bases lay between the germline ends. This CDR3 has 15 residues. This PCR relied on a set of 60 Vbeta primers and 13 Jbeta primers. Here immunoSEQ multiplex PCR was the method, and the copy in TCRdb shows in-frame clones only, minus some. Of under 300,000 clones listed, more than 80% were seen once; the top ten hold 3.5% to 4%. The sequence was collected from a man aged 35 to 55 in good health and CMV-seropositive. Source material: PBMCs. The chain carries TRBV28 and TRBJ2-7; possibly TRBD2 for D (5 bases). The CDR3 nucleotides read TGTGCCAGCAGTAACCCCCGGGATACCCCCTACGAGCAGTACTTC. Amino acid sequence: CASSNPRDTPYEQYF. Based on the CDR3 plus reference TRBV28 and TRBJ2-7, the full variable domain is DVKVTQSSRYLVKRTGEKVFLECVQDMDHENMFWYRQDPGLGLRLIYFSYDVKMKEKGDIPEGYSVSREKKERFSLILESASTNQTSMYLCASSNPRDTPYEQYFGPGTRLTVT.